What follows are 19 T cell receptor beta chains derived from one specimen sequenced in a study of early stage breast cancer tumors. TCRdb's copy holds only in-frame clones and misses some; the assay was immunoSEQ multiplex PCR. The sample carries about 48,000 clones, approximately 83% recorded once. Sequencing was carried out using blood. These receptor sequences come from a person in their fifties or sixties with breast cancer.

V is TRBV2 and J is TRBJ2-1; D is ambiguous. CDR1 and CDR2 from the germline V gene are SNHLY and FYNNEI. Trimming took 3 bases from V and 15 from J, leaving 12 bases between them. CDR3 size: 11 residues. CDR3 sequence reads: CASSELGMRFF. The CDR3, as DNA: TGTGCCAGCAGTGAGCTGGGTATGAGGTTCTTC.

The chain combines TRBV30 with TRBJ2-7, with no clear D. The CDR3 totals 15 residues. In germline, CDR1 is GTSNPN, CDR2 SVGIG (reference sequence). Between the trimmed V and J ends, which lost 1 base and 2 bases, there was a span of 15 bases. The CDR3 region is CAWSGYKGNAYEQYF. The DNA of the CDR3 is TGTGCCTGGAGTGGCTACAAAGGGAATGCCTACGAGCAGTACTTC.

V gene TRBV27 combines with J gene TRBJ1-5; no definite D call. The germline gives CDR1 MNHEY, CDR2 SMNVEV (reference sequence). V gave up 6 bases and J gave up 0 bases, with 24 bases separating them. The CDR3 length is 19 residues. This CDR3 reads CASRPKGFWGNYSNQPQHF. The CDR3 DNA follows: TGTGCCAGCAGACCCAAAGGGTTCTGGGGAAACTATAGCAATCAGCCCCAGCATTTT.

The rearrangement links TRBV2 to TRBJ2-6; D unclear. Germline assignment: CDR1 SNHLY and CDR2 FYNNEI. This CDR3 contains 16 residues. The V end lost 0 bases, the J end lost 0 bases, and 6 bases lay between the germline ends. CDR3 coding DNA: TGTGCCAGCAGTGAAGCCGTTAACTCTGGGGCCAACGTCCTGACTTTC. It translates to CASSEAVNSGANVLTF.

This chain links TRBV4-3 with TRBJ2-3; D is unresolved. The CDR3 consists of 14 residues. Germline values: CDR1 LGHNA, CDR2 YSLEER. The germline V and J ends were trimmed by 0 bases and 4 bases, with 8 bases remaining between them. CDR3 nucleotide sequence: TGCGCCAGCAGCCAAGATCTGGTTCCAGATACGCAGTATTTT. Protein: CASSQDLVPDTQYF.

The chain has TRBV18 and TRBJ2-5; TRBD1 agrees at 10 bases. Per the germline V gene, CDR1 is KGHSH and CDR2 is LQKENI. J lost 6 bases, V lost 0 bases, and 4 bases had no gene match. The CDR3 has 15 amino acids. The CDR3 sequence: CASSPPDRGIQTQYF. CDR3 sequence (DNA): TGTGCCAGCTCACCACCGGACAGGGGGATACAGACCCAGTACTTC.

The CDR3 sequence: CASSGTGATYEQYF. In nucleotides, the CDR3 is TGTGCCAGCAGTGGGACAGGGGCTACGTACGAGCAGTACTTC. The V and J genes are TRBV2 and TRBJ2-7; 9 bases map to TRBD1. Per germline, CDR1 SNHLY and CDR2 FYNNEI. With 4 bases clipped from V and 4 bases from J, the junction kept 5 bases outside the gene matches. The CDR3 totals 14 residues.

This chain joins TRBV6-1 and TRBJ2-3; D is tentatively TRBD1 or TRBD2 (5 bases each). Germline CDR1 MNHNS, CDR2 SASEGT. V shed 5 bases and J shed 6 bases, with 12 bases lying between them. The CDR3 contains 13 residues. The CDR3 loop reads CASSQIRDDTQYF. CDR3 nucleotide sequence: TGTGCCAGCAGTCAAATCAGGGACGATACGCAGTATTTT.

V is TRBV5-5 and J is TRBJ1-5; D may be TRBD1 (6 bases). Deletions cut 3 bases from V and 2 bases from J, with 12 bases between. The CDR3 consists of 15 residues. Germline lookup yields CDR1 SGHKS and CDR2 YYEKEE (reference sequence). DNA of the CDR3: TGTGCCAGCAGCTGGCAGGGGCTCGGCAATCAGCCCCAGCATTTT. Protein: CASSWQGLGNQPQHF.

This clone was counted a few times. This sequence joins TRBV5-1 and TRBJ1-2; TRBD1 is a possible D gene (5 bases). Trimming took 5 bases from V and 8 from J, leaving 13 bases between them. Germline CDR1 and CDR2: SGHRS and YFSETQ. The CDR3 totals 12 residues. CDR3 DNA sequence: TGCGCCAGCAGTGGGGGTAAAGGCGGCTACACCTTC. Translated, it gives CASSGGKGGYTF.

The chain recombines TRBV11-2 with TRBJ1-6; D not resolved. The germline V and J ends were trimmed by 5 bases and 9 bases, with 14 bases remaining between them. This CDR3 spans 14 amino acids. In germline, CDR1 is SGHAT, CDR2 FQNNGV. The CDR3 DNA sequence: TGTGCCAGCAGCCCCGACGGAACCTCTTCACCCCTCCACTTT. Its translation: CASSPDGTSSPLHF.

V is TRBV28 and J is TRBJ2-4; TRBD1 matches 8 bases. In germline, CDR1 is MDHEN, CDR2 SYDVKM. The CDR3 spans 13 residues. V was clipped by 6 bases and J by 8 bases; unmatched bases: 6. CDR3 amino acids: CASSWDRLDIQYF. Here the CDR3 DNA reads TGTGCCAGCAGCTGGGACAGGTTGGACATTCAGTACTTC.

The chain uses TRBV10-3 and TRBJ2-7; D not resolved. Germline assignment: CDR1 ENHRY and CDR2 SYGVKD. Trimming shortened V by 3 bases and J by 0 bases, and 15 bases separated the two germline ends. The CDR3 is 16 amino acids. CDR3 residues: CAISDSLGGTSYEQYF. CDR3 nucleotide sequence: TGTGCCATCAGTGACTCACTTGGCGGAACCTCCTACGAGCAGTACTTC.

This chain connects TRBV28 to TRBJ1-5; D unresolved. Germline V gives CDR1 MDHEN, CDR2 SYDVKM. The CDR3 covers 16 residues. Trimming removed 2 bases at V and 0 bases at J, with 11 bases between. CDR3 in amino acids: CASSLGAVYSNQPQHF. CDR3 sequence (DNA): TGTGCCAGCAGTTTAGGAGCCGTTTATAGCAATCAGCCCCAGCATTTT.

The chain's CDR3 is CASSYSRADTQYF. DNA for the CDR3: TGTGCCAGCAGTTACTCCCGGGCGGATACGCAGTATTTT. The V call is TRBV6-5, the J call TRBJ2-3; D uncertain. The CDR3 is made up of 13 amino acids. V shed 0 bases and J shed 6 bases, with 7 bases lying between them. The germline V gene encodes CDR1 MNHEY and CDR2 SVGAGI.

The chain carries TRBV19 and TRBJ1-5; 10 bases are a match to TRBD1. The germline V gene encodes CDR1 LNHDA and CDR2 SQIVND (reference sequence). Trimming cost V 3 bases and J 5 bases; bases outside gene matches: 7. The CDR3 loop spans 16 amino acids. The CDR3: CASSILSGTGDQPQHF. DNA of the CDR3: TGTGCCAGTAGTATCCTCTCCGGGACAGGGGATCAGCCCCAGCATTTT.

This rearrangement joins TRBV15 to TRBJ2-3; TRBD2 agrees at 7 bases. The CDR3 covers 19 residues. Germline-derived CDR1 and CDR2 are LNHNV and YYDKDF (reference sequence). Unmatched junction bases numbered 15, after V lost 0 bases and J lost 3 bases. The CDR3: CATSRDLGGGRIITDTQYF. CDR3 sequence (DNA): TGTGCCACCAGCAGAGATCTCGGGGGAGGGCGGATCATTACAGATACGCAGTATTTT.

This rearrangement joins TRBV28 to TRBJ2-3, with D possibly matching TRBD1 (5 bases). The length of the CDR3 is 14 residues. Trimming shortened V by 6 bases and J by 1 base, and 11 bases separated the two germline ends. Germline CDR1 and CDR2: MDHEN and SYDVKM. CDR3 sequence reads: CASSPEGGTDTQYF. As DNA, the CDR3 is TGTGCCAGCAGCCCGGAAGGGGGCACAGATACGCAGTATTTT. Full variable domain (missing parts from reference TRBV28 and TRBJ2-3): DVKVTQSSRYLVKRTGEKVFLECVQDMDHENMFWYRQDPGLGLRLIYFSYDVKMKEKGDIPEGYSVSREKKERFSLILESASTNQTSMYLCASSPEGGTDTQYFGPGTRLTVL.

This clone was picked up a small number of times. The chain combines TRBV2 with TRBJ2-1; no clear D gene. The CDR3 runs to 14 residues. Germline CDR1 SNHLY, CDR2 FYNNEI. Trimming pared 7 bases from V and 4 bases from J, leaving 14 bases between. The chain's CDR3 is CASIGPPKYNEQFF. As DNA, the CDR3 is TGTGCCAGCATTGGTCCACCCAAATACAATGAGCAGTTCTTC.